This T cell receptor beta chain was observed in a study of shared clonotypes between healthy human individuals. Background on the study: The people who gave samples were a couple of women and three men aged 18 to 49.

Turning to this clone: The antigen remains undetermined.

Findings of the study overall: Read depth was anticipated to influence clonotype sharing among donors. Specimens sampled were limited to blood, with tissue repertoires likely differing.

Into CD45RA+ naive and CD45RA-negative memory subsets, the CD4+ cells were split. The repertoire was sequenced with immunoSEQ multiplex PCR; TCRdb's copy has only in-frame clones and lacks some. The table includes 2 million to 2.5 million clones, 80% to 95% detected once. This sequence was found in a man aged 18 to 29 in good health. Some clones in this sample may be carry-over from other donors' samples. Input material: naive CD4+ T cells from PBMCs. The subset is: CD45RA+ positively selected.

The DNA for the CDR3 is TGTGCCTGGAGGACGGCGGGCCTAGCCAAAAACATTCAGTACTTC. Protein sequence: CAWRTAGLAKNIQYF. The V and J genes are TRBV30 and TRBJ2-4, with D tentatively TRBD2 (5 bases). The CDR3 contains 15 residues. Trimming pared 3 bases from V and 0 bases from J, leaving 12 bases between. The germline V gene has CDR1 GTSNPN and CDR2 SVGIG (reference sequence).